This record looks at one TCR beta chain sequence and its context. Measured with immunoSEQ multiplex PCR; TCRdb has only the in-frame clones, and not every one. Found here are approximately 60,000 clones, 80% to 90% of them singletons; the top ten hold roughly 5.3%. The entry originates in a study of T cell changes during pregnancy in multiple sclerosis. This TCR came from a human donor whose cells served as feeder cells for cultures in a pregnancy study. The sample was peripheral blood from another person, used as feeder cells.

CDR3 sequence: CAWSMSRQETQYF. The CDR3 DNA is TGTGCCTGGAGTATGAGCCGCCAAGAGACCCAGTACTTC. This sequence joins TRBV30 and TRBJ2-7; D ambiguous. The J call may be mistaken, given a closer DNA end match to TRBJ2-5. This CDR3 is 13 amino acids long. Germline loops: CDR1 GTSNPN, CDR2 SVGIG (reference sequence).